Below, 32 T cell receptor beta chains from the same sample are listed, as sequenced in a study of blood T cell repertoires in COVID-19. Method: immunoSEQ multiplex PCR; TCRdb's copy keeps in-frame clones and lacks some. The data contain 70,000 to 95,000 clones, 70% to 90% of them singletons. Sequencing was done on a sample of peripheral blood. These receptors were collected from a human donor in a cohort sampled during active COVID-19.

The chain has TRBV16 and TRBJ2-7; D possibly corresponds to TRBD2 (5 bases). The V end lost 5 bases, the J end lost 6 bases, and 14 bases lay between the germline ends. CDR3 size: 13 residues. Per the germline V gene, CDR1 is KGHSY and CDR2 is FQNENV. The CDR3 nucleotides are TGTGCCAGCAGCTCCCGGACTGCTTCCGAGCAGTACTTC. Translating it yields CASSSRTASEQYF.

This clone showed up many times. This chain joins TRBV19 and TRBJ2-1; 7 bases line up with TRBD2. This CDR3 is 15 amino acids long. The junction had 7 bases not matched to a gene; V was cut back by 7 bases and J by 1 base. The germline V gene has CDR1 LNHDA and CDR2 SQIVND (reference sequence). CDR3 region: CASIPSGNSYNEQFF. The CDR3 nucleotides are TGTGCCAGTATTCCTAGCGGCAATTCCTACAATGAGCAGTTCTTC.

This chain joins TRBV5-5 and TRBJ2-2; 11 nucleotides match TRBD2. CDR3 length equals 17 residues. Germline CDR1 SGHKS, CDR2 YYEKEE (reference sequence). Unmatched junction bases numbered 8, after V lost 0 bases and J lost 7 bases. The CDR3 region is CASSLGLAGRSFGELFF. The DNA for the CDR3 is TGTGCCAGCAGCTTGGGACTAGCGGGGCGAAGCTTCGGGGAGCTGTTTTTT.

The chain carries TRBV5-5 and TRBJ2-7; 7 positions agree with TRBD1. The CDR3 spans 15 residues. CDR1 and CDR2 (germline): SGHKS, YYEKEE (reference sequence). V lost 2 bases to trimming and J lost 3 bases; unmatched junction nucleotides: 8. CDR3: CASSLSTGEIYEQYF. The CDR3 DNA reads as TGTGCCAGCAGCTTATCAACAGGGGAGATCTACGAGCAGTACTTC.

This sequence joins TRBV3-1 (or the pseudogene TRBV3-2) and TRBJ2-5, with TRBD1 as a possible D gene (6 bases). V was pared by 1 base and J by 9 bases, with 9 bases between. This CDR3 spans 12 amino acids. Germline assignment: CDR1 LGHDT and CDR2 YNNKEL (reference sequence). CDR3 nucleotide sequence: TGTGCCAGCAGCCAAGCACAGGGTCCCCAGTACTTC. Translating it yields CASSQAQGPQYF.

The chain links TRBV9 to TRBJ1-2, with D possibly TRBD1 on 5 matching bases. Germline assignment: CDR1 SGDLS and CDR2 YYNGEE. Trimming took 0 bases from V and 3 from J, leaving 9 bases between them. This CDR3 is 14 amino acids long. The CDR3 here is CASSVDEGDYGYTF. The CDR3 DNA reads TGTGCCAGCAGCGTAGATGAAGGGGACTATGGCTACACCTTC. Supplemented by reference TRBV9 and TRBJ1-2, the full variable domain reads DSGVTQTPKHLITATGQRVTLRCSPRSGDLSVYWYQQSLDQGLQFLIQYYNGEERAKGNILERFSAQQFPDLHSELNLSSLELGDSALYFCASSVDEGDYGYTFGSGTRLTVV.

The chain employs TRBV28 and TRBJ2-2, with TRBD1 matching 9 bases. J lost 8 bases, V lost 6 bases, and 22 bases had no gene match. This CDR3 has 19 residues. Germline assignment: CDR1 MDHEN and CDR2 SYDVKM. The DNA for the CDR3 is TGTGCCAGCAGAGTACCCCTCTATTCCGGGACAGGGAAGGATGGGGAGCTGTTTTTT. Translating gives CASRVPLYSGTGKDGELFF.

V and J are TRBV7-3 and TRBJ2-3; 10 bases agree with TRBD2. V shed 2 bases and J 5 bases; nucleotides not matched to a gene: 7. In germline, CDR1 is SGHTA, CDR2 FQGTGA. The CDR3 is made up of 16 amino acids. The CDR3 here is CASSLASGGFGDTQYF. Here the CDR3 DNA reads TGTGCCAGCAGCTTAGCTAGCGGGGGTTTCGGAGATACGCAGTATTTT.

This sequence joins TRBV19 and TRBJ1-3; 7 positions match TRBD1. The length of the CDR3 is 15 residues. Per germline, CDR1 LNHDA and CDR2 SQIVND (reference sequence). The V gene end was trimmed by 3 bases and the J gene end by 1 base; junction bases not matched to a gene: 3. CDR3 protein: CASSIEGASGNTIYF. The CDR3 coding sequence is TGTGCCAGTAGTATTGAGGGGGCATCTGGAAACACCATATATTTT.

The rearrangement uses TRBV18 and TRBJ2-7; D is possibly TRBD2 (6 bases). Germline V gene lookup returns CDR1 KGHSH and CDR2 LQKENI. CDR3 length: 15 amino acids. The V and J ends lost 5 bases and 0 bases respectively, with 14 bases between them. CDR3 protein: CASSSRGTGSYEQYF. Here the CDR3 DNA reads TGTGCCAGCTCATCCCGGGGGACGGGCTCCTACGAGCAGTACTTC.

This clone has just a few counts. V is TRBV9 and J is TRBJ1-6, with 10 nucleotides matching TRBD1. Unmatched junction bases numbered 10, after V lost 3 bases and J lost 10 bases. The CDR3 is 16 residues long. The germline gives CDR1 SGDLS, CDR2 YYNGEE. The DNA for the CDR3 is TGTGCCAGCAGCGCCCTCTTAGGGACAGGGGAATCACCCCTCCACTTT. It encodes CASSALLGTGESPLHF.

J is TRBJ2-2 and V is TRBV5-1; TRBD1 agrees at 7 bases. V was pared by 3 bases and J by 7 bases, with 3 bases of the junction left unmatched. From germline, CDR1 is SGHRS and CDR2 YFSETQ. The CDR3 runs to 13 residues. The CDR3 loop is CASSSGTVGELFF. The CDR3 DNA is TGCGCCAGCAGCTCAGGGACAGTCGGGGAGCTGTTTTTT.

The chain couples TRBV11-2 to TRBJ2-7, with 7 bases aligning to TRBD1. This CDR3 has 16 amino acids. CDR1 SGHAT and CDR2 FQNNGV come from the germline V gene. J was trimmed by 3 bases and V by 4 bases; bases with no gene match: 12. In nucleotides, the CDR3 is TGTGCCAGCAGCTCTCCCTTCGGGACAGCTTTCTACGAGCAGTACTTC. Its translation: CASSSPFGTAFYEQYF.

This clone was picked up a small number of times. This chain uses TRBV9 with TRBJ1-5; 9 bases fit TRBD1. The germline V gene has CDR1 SGDLS and CDR2 YYNGEE. The CDR3 has 15 residues. Germline trimming cut 4 bases from V and 6 bases from J; bases unmatched to any gene: 8. The CDR3 sequence is CASSPGQGIRQPQHF. In DNA, the CDR3 is TGTGCCAGCAGCCCGGGACAGGGAATTCGTCAGCCCCAGCATTTT.

This clone was found a few times. This sequence joins TRBV30 and TRBJ1-2; 12 bases are a match to TRBD1. The CDR3 spans 15 residues. The germline CDR1 and CDR2 sequences are GTSNPN and SVGIG (reference sequence). The V and J ends lost 3 bases and 4 bases, in that order; junction bases with no gene match: 6. CDR3 DNA sequence: TGTGCCTGGAGGAGGGACAGGGGGCGGCCCTATGGCTACACCTTC. Encoded protein: CAWRRDRGRPYGYTF.

The chain employs TRBV7-8 and TRBJ2-1, with D perhaps TRBD2 (5 bases). The V gene lost 5 bases and the J gene lost 8 bases, with 19 bases spanning the gap. Germline V gene data show CDR1 as SGHVS and CDR2 as FQNEAQ. This CDR3 is built from 15 residues. In DNA form, the CDR3 reads TGTGCCAGCAGCACCCGGGGAGAGGGATCGGATGAGCAGTTCTTC. It translates to CASSTRGEGSDEQFF.

V gene TRBV2 combines with J gene TRBJ1-1; 7 bases are shared with TRBD1. This CDR3 contains 13 residues. The germline CDR1 and CDR2 sequences are SNHLY and FYNNEI. V lost 5 bases to trimming and J lost 5 bases; unmatched junction nucleotides: 5. The CDR3 spells CASSINRGTEAFF. DNA for the CDR3: TGTGCCAGCAGTATTAACAGGGGAACTGAAGCTTTCTTT. Based on the CDR3 plus reference TRBV2 and TRBJ1-1, the full variable domain is EPEVTQTPSHQVTQMGQEVILRCVPISNHLYFYWYRQILGQKVEFLVSFYNNEISEKSEIFDDQFSVERPDGSNFTLKIRSTKLEDSAMYFCASSINRGTEAFFGQGTRLTVV.

The chain joins TRBV6-1 to TRBJ2-5; the match to TRBD1 covers 8 bases. From germline, CDR1 is MNHNS and CDR2 SASEGT. The V gene end was trimmed by 2 bases and the J gene end by 0 bases; junction bases not matched to a gene: 5. The length of the CDR3 is 16 residues. The CDR3 protein is CASSEQMGQDQETQYF. DNA for the CDR3: TGTGCCAGCAGTGAACAAATGGGACAGGACCAAGAGACCCAGTACTTC.

V and J are TRBV6-5 and TRBJ1-2; 7 positions agree with TRBD1. This CDR3 has 12 residues. CDR1 is MNHEY, CDR2 SVGAGI, per germline. Germline trimming cut 10 bases from V and 7 bases from J; bases unmatched to any gene: 9. Here the CDR3 DNA reads TGTGCCATCAGGGGGACTACACGTGGCTACACCTTC. This codes for CAIRGTTRGYTF.

The table lists this clone with many counts. The rearrangement joins TRBV12-3 or TRBV12-4 to TRBJ2-2; perhaps TRBD1 as D (5 bases). The CDR3 is 13 residues long. The V and J ends lost 6 bases and 7 bases respectively, with 12 bases between them. DNA of the CDR3: TGTGCCAGCAGCCCACAGGTTGTCGGGGAGCTGTTTTTT. This translates into CASSPQVVGELFF.

This chain links TRBV3-1 (or the pseudogene TRBV3-2) with TRBJ1-3; D is undetermined. Trimming left V 4 bases short and J 0 bases short, with 7 bases between. The CDR3 loop spans 14 amino acids. The germline gives CDR1 LGHDT, CDR2 YNNKEL (reference sequence). The CDR3 region is CASSLKSSGNTIYF. The CDR3 DNA reads as TGTGCCAGCAGCCTGAAGAGCTCTGGAAACACCATATATTTT.

The chain employs TRBV7-3 and TRBJ2-1, with 10 bases lining up with TRBD1. The CDR3 consists of 15 residues. Germline V gene sequence: CDR1 SGHTA, CDR2 FQGTGA. J gave up 2 bases and V 6 bases, and 4 bases lay outside the gene matches. The CDR3 loop is CASRAGTGAYNEQFF. CDR3 sequence (DNA): TGTGCCAGCAGGGCCGGGACAGGGGCCTACAATGAGCAGTTCTTC.

J is TRBJ2-7 and V is TRBV7-2, with 8 bases identical to TRBD1. The germline gives CDR1 SGHTA, CDR2 FQGNSA. The V gene end was trimmed by 4 bases and the J gene end by 5 bases; junction bases not matched to a gene: 4. CDR3 size: 13 residues. The CDR3 here is CASSYDRGNEQYF. CDR3 in DNA: TGTGCCAGCAGCTACGACAGGGGTAACGAGCAGTACTTC.

The chain has TRBV5-8 and TRBJ1-1, with D hard to call. V lost 0 bases, J lost 10 bases, and 7 bases lay in between. Germline V gene data show CDR1 as SGHTS and CDR2 as YDEGEE. This CDR3 has 11 amino acids. CDR3 bases: TGTGCCAGCAGCTTGGTGCGAGTAGCTTTCTTT. This codes for CASSLVRVAFF.

This clone came up a few times. J is TRBJ1-6 and V is TRBV12-3 or TRBV12-4, with a tentative D call TRBD1 (5 bases). CDR3 length equals 13 residues. The germline V and J ends were trimmed by 4 bases and 9 bases, with 10 bases remaining between them. The CDR3 here is CASSYQGGSPLHF. In DNA form, the CDR3 reads TGTGCCAGCAGTTATCAGGGTGGTTCACCCCTCCACTTT.

The chain recombines TRBV5-1 with TRBJ2-2; D perhaps matches TRBD1 (6 bases). Looked up from germline, CDR1 is SGHRS and CDR2 is YFSETQ. The CDR3 consists of 14 residues. Between the trimmed V and J ends, which lost 3 bases and 4 bases, there was a span of 10 bases. CDR3 coding DNA: TGCGCCAGCAGCTCGCCACAGGGCACCGGGGAGCTGTTTTTT. Its protein product is CASSSPQGTGELFF.

CDR3 sequence reads: CATSPGQAYGYTF. CDR3 sequence (DNA): TGTGCCACCAGCCCGGGACAGGCTTATGGCTACACCTTC. This sequence joins TRBV15 and TRBJ1-2, with TRBD1 matching over 8 bases. The germline V gene encodes CDR1 LNHNV and CDR2 YYDKDF (reference sequence). The ends lost 5 bases at V and 5 bases at J; junction bases unmatched: 4. This CDR3 contains 13 residues.

This clone was seen more than once but under ten times. The chain is built from TRBV11-2 and TRBJ2-1; 11 positions match TRBD2. Per germline, CDR1 SGHAT and CDR2 FQNNGV. V shed 3 bases, J shed 8 bases, and the junction held 9 bases outside the gene matches. There are 16 residues in the CDR3. CDR3 in amino acids: CASSFSSSGGRDEQFF. In DNA, the CDR3 is TGTGCCAGCAGCTTCTCATCTAGCGGGGGGCGCGATGAGCAGTTCTTC. The full variable domain, in which reference TRBV11-2 and TRBJ2-1 provide the parts outside the CDR3, is EAGVAQSPRYKIIEKRQSVAFWCNPISGHATLYWYQQILGQGPKLLIQFQNNGVVDDSQLPKDRFSAERLKGVDSTLKIQPAKLEDSAVYLCASSFSSSGGRDEQFFGPGTRLTVL.

The chain combines TRBV27 with TRBJ2-3; 10 bases fit TRBD2. Germline V CDR1 and CDR2: MNHEY, SMNVEV (reference sequence). The CDR3 loop spans 16 amino acids. The trim removed 5 bases at V and 2 bases at J, leaving 7 bases unmatched. As DNA, the CDR3 is TGTGCCAGCAGTCCCGAGCGGGGGGGGCTCACAGATACGCAGTATTTT. It is translated as CASSPERGGLTDTQYF.

J is TRBJ2-2 and V is TRBV3-1 (or the pseudogene TRBV3-2); 8 bases line up with TRBD2. V was pared by 0 bases and J by 1 base, with 7 bases of the junction left unmatched. The CDR3 runs to 18 residues. Germline assignment: CDR1 LGHDT and CDR2 YNNKEL (reference sequence). The CDR3 nucleotides are TGTGCCAGCAGCCAAGAGCTCACTAGCGGTCTGAACACCGGGGAGCTGTTTTTT. It yields the protein CASSQELTSGLNTGELFF.

J is TRBJ1-1 and V is TRBV5-1; no reliable D call. The CDR3 is made up of 14 amino acids. Germline-derived CDR1 and CDR2 are SGHRS and YFSETQ. V gave up 0 bases and J gave up 1 base, with 7 bases separating them. This CDR3 is CASSLDRPNTEAFF. In DNA, the CDR3 is TGCGCCAGCAGCTTGGACAGACCGAACACTGAAGCTTTCTTT.

This clone occurred a few times. The chain recombines TRBV3-1 (or the pseudogene TRBV3-2) with TRBJ1-5; 10 bases are a match to TRBD1. The J segment lost 4 bases and the V segment lost 6 bases, leaving 3 bases of the junction unmatched. Germline V gene sequence: CDR1 LGHDT, CDR2 YNNKEL (reference sequence). The CDR3 is made up of 14 amino acids. CDR3 coding DNA: TGTGCCAGCAGTTGGGGACAGGGGAATCAGCCCCAGCATTTT. Amino acid sequence: CASSWGQGNQPQHF.